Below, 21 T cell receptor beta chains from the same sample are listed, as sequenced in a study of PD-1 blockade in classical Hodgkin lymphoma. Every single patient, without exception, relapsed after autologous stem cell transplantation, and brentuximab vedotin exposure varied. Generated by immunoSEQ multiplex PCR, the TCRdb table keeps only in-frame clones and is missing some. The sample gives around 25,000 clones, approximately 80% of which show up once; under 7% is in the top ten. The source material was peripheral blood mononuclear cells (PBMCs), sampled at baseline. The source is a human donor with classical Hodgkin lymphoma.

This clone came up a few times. CDR3 DNA sequence: TGTGCCAGCTCACCACCGACAGGGGGCAAAGGTGAAAAACTGTTTTTT. Protein product: CASSPPTGGKGEKLFF. The chain carries TRBV18 and TRBJ1-4; 10 nucleotides line up with TRBD1. The trim removed 0 bases at V and 7 bases at J, leaving 5 bases unmatched. This CDR3 has 16 amino acids. Germline loops: CDR1 KGHSH, CDR2 LQKENI. The full variable domain, with the rest looked up from reference TRBV18 and TRBJ1-4, is NAGVMQNPRHLVRRRGQEARLRCSPMKGHSHVYWYRQLPEEGLKFMVYLQKENIIDESGMPKERFSAEFPKEGPSILRIQQVVRGDSAAYFCASSPPTGGKGEKLFFGSGTQLSVL.

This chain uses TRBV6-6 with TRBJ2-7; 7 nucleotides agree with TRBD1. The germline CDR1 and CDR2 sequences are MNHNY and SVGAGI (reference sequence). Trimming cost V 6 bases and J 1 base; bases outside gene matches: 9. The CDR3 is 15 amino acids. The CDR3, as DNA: TGTGCCAGCAGATCCCTCCCGACAGGGTCCTACGAGCAGTACTTC. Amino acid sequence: CASRSLPTGSYEQYF.

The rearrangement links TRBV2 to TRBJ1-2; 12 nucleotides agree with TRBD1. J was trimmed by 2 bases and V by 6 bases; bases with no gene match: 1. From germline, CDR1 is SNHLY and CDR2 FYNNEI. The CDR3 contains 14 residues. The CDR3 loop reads CASRGTGGNYGYTF. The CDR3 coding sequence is TGTGCCAGCAGGGGGACAGGGGGCAACTATGGCTACACCTTC.

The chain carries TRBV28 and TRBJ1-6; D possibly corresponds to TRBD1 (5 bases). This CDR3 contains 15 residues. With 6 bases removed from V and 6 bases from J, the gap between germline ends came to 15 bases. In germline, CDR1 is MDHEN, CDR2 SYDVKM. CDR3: CASSTLQGGNSPLHF. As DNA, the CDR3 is TGTGCCAGCAGCACCCTTCAGGGAGGTAATTCACCCCTCCACTTT.

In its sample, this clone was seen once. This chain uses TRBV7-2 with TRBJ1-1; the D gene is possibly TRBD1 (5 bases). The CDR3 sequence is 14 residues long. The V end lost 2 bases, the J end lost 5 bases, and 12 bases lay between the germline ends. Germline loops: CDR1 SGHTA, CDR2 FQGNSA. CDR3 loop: CASSLSRVGTEAFF. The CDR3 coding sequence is TGTGCCAGCAGCTTAAGCAGGGTTGGGACTGAAGCTTTCTTT.

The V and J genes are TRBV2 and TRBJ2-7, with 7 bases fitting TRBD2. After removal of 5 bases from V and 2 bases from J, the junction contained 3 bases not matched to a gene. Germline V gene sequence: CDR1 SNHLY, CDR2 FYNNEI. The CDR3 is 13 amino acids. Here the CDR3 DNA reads TGTGCCAGCAGTTCGGGGGGTACCTACGAGCAGTACTTC. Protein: CASSSGGTYEQYF.

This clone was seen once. CDR3: CASSRGQGDGQPQHF. The CDR3 coding sequence is TGTGCCAGCTCAAGGGGACAGGGGGATGGCCAGCCCCAGCATTTT. The chain recombines TRBV18 with TRBJ1-5; TRBD1 matches at 11 bases. CDR1 is KGHSH and CDR2 is LQKENI in the germline V gene. The trim removed 5 bases at V and 7 bases at J, leaving 7 bases unmatched. The CDR3 loop spans 15 amino acids.

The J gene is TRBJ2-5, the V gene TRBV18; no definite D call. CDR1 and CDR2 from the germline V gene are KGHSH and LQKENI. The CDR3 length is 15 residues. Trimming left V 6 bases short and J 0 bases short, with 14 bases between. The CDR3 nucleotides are TGTGCCAGCTCCCCCTTGAGGCAGTACCAAGAGACCCAGTACTTC. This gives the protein CASSPLRQYQETQYF. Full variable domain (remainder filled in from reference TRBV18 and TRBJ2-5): NAGVMQNPRHLVRRRGQEARLRCSPMKGHSHVYWYRQLPEEGLKFMVYLQKENIIDESGMPKERFSAEFPKEGPSILRIQQVVRGDSAAYFCASSPLRQYQETQYFGPGTRLLVL.

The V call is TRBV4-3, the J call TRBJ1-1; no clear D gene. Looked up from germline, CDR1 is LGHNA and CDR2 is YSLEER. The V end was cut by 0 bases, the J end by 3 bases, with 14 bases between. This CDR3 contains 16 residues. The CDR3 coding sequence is TGCGCCAGCAGCCAAGAAACCGGGCCCTTGGACACTGAAGCTTTCTTT. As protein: CASSQETGPLDTEAFF.

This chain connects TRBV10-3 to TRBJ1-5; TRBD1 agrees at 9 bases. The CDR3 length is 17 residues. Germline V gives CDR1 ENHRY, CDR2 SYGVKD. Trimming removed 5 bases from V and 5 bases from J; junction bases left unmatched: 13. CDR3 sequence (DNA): TGTGCCATCAGTTCTCCTGGGGGGGGACAGGGCGATCAGCCCCAGCATTTT. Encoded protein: CAISSPGGGQGDQPQHF.

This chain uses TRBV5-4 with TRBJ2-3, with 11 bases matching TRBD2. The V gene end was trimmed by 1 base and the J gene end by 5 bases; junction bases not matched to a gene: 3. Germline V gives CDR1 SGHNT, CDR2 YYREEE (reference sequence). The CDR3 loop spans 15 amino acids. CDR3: CASSLRLAGGDTQYF. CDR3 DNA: TGTGCCAGCAGCTTGCGGCTAGCGGGGGGAGATACGCAGTATTTT. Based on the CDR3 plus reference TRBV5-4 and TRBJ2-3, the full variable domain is ETGVTQSPTHLIKTRGQQVTLRCSSQSGHNTVSWYQQALGQGPQFIFQYYREEENGRGNFPPRFSGLQFPNYSSELNVNALELDDSALYLCASSLRLAGGDTQYFGPGTRLTVL.

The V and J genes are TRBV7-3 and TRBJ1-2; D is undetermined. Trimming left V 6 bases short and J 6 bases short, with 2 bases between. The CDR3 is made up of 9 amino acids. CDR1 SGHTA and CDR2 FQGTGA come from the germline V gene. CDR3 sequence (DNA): TGTGCCAGCAGTGATGGCTACACCTTC. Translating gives CASSDGYTF.

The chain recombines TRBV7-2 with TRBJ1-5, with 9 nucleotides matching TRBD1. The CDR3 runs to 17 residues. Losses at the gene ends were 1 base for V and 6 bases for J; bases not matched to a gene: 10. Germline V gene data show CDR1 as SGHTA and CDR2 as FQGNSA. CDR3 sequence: CASSLGTGDRYRQPQHF. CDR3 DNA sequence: TGTGCCAGCAGCTTAGGGACAGGGGATCGGTATCGTCAGCCCCAGCATTTT.

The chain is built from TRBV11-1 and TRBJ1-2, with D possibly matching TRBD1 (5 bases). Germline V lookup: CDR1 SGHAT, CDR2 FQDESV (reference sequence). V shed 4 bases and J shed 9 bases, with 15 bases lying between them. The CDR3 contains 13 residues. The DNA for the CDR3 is TGTGCCAGCAGCTCGCGGACAAGGAATAGCTACACCTTC. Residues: CASSSRTRNSYTF.

CDR3 in DNA: TGTGCCTCTAACCAAATGGCGAAGGGACAGGGAAATTCACCCCTCCACTTT. Protein: CASNQMAKGQGNSPLHF. The rearrangement links TRBV30 to TRBJ1-6, with TRBD1 matching over 9 bases. CDR1 is GTSNPN and CDR2 is SVGIG in the germline V gene (reference sequence). This CDR3 has 17 amino acids. Trimming took 7 bases from V and 7 from J; bases not matched to a gene: 17.

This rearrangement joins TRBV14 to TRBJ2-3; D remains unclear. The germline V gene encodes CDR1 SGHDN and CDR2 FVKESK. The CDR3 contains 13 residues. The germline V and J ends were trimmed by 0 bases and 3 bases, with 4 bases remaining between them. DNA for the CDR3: TGTGCCAGCAGCCAAGAACTTACAGATACGCAGTATTTT. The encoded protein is CASSQELTDTQYF.

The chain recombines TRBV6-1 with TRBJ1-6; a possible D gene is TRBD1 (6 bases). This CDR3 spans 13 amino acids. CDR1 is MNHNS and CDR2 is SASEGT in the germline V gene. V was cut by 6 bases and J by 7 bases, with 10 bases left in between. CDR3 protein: CASRRTGNSPLHF. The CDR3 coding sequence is TGTGCCAGCAGAAGAACAGGGAATTCACCCCTCCACTTT.

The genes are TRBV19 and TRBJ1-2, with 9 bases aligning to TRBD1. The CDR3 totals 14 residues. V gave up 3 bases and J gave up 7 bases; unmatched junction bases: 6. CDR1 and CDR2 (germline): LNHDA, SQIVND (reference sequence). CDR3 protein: CASSMRDRVGGYTF. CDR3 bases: TGTGCCAGTAGTATGAGGGACAGGGTGGGTGGCTACACCTTC.

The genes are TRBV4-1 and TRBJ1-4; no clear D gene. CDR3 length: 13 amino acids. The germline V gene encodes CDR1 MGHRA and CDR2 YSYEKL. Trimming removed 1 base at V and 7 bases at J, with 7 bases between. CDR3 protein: CASSQVMAEKLFF. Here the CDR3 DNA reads TGCGCCAGCAGCCAAGTGATGGCTGAAAAACTGTTTTTT.

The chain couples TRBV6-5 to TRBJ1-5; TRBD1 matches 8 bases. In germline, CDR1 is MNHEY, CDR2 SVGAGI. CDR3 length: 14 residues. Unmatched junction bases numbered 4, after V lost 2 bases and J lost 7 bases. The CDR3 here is CASSYGQGIQPQHF. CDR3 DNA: TGTGCCAGCAGTTACGGACAGGGCATCCAGCCCCAGCATTTT.

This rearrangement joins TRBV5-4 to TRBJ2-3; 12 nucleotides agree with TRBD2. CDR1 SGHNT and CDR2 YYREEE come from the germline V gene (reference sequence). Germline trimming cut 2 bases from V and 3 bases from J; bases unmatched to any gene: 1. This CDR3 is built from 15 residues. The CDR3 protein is CASSFLAGGTDTQYF. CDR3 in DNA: TGTGCCAGCAGCTTTCTAGCGGGGGGGACAGATACGCAGTATTTT.